This T cell receptor (beta chain) was sequenced during a study of OX40 agonist ivuxolimab in advanced cancers. Looking at the study overall: Partial responses were seen in three patients, one with hepatocellular carcinoma and two with cutaneous melanoma.

Some clones are missing from TCRdb's copy, which holds only in-frame ones; the method was immunoSEQ multiplex PCR. The sample holds just under 65,000 clones, 80% to 90% seen once. V was trimmed by 4 bases and J by 2 bases, leaving 11 bases between them. The CDR3 extends over 14 amino acids. Germline loops: CDR1 SGHVS, CDR2 FQNEAQ. The source is an adult with an advanced solid tumor such as melanoma, head and neck, liver or kidney cancer. The chain carries TRBV7-8 and TRBJ1-2, with a weak D call TRBD1 (6 bases). The sample in question was CD4+ or CD8+ T cells sorted from blood, obtained in a trial of the OX40 agonist ivuxolimab. Here the CDR3 reads CASSWGQGNYGYTF. The CDR3 nucleotides are TGTGCCAGCAGCTGGGGGCAGGGGAACTATGGCTACACCTTC.